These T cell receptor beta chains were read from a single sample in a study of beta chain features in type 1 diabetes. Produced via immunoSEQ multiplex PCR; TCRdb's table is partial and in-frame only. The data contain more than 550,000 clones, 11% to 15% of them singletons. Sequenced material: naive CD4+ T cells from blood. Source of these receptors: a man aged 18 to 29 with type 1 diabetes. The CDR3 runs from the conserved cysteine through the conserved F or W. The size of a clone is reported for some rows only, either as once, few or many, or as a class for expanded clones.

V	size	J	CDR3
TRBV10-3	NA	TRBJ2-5	CAMATSGSQETQYF
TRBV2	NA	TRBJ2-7	CASTLAGALSYEQYF
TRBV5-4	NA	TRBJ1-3	CASSFGTPSSGNTIYF
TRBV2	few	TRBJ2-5	CASNMDRTQETQYF
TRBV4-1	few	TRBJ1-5	CASSLGVWGNQPQHF
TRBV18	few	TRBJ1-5	CASSSGQGARGNQPQHF
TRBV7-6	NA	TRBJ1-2	CASSLFSGGYTF
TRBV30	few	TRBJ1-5	CAWSVLRGNGGNQPQHF
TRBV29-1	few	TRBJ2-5	CSVGNRGIEETQYF
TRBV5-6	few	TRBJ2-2	CASSLVWNTGELFF
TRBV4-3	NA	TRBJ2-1	CASSPRHLSYNEQFF
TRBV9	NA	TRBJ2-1	CASSVAGGGSYNEQFF
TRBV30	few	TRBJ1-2	CAWIPNYGRTPGYTF
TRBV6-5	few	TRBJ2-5	CASSVTSGSKTQYF
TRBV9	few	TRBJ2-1	CASSVDPGGYNEQFF
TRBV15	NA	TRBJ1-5	CATSRGKDQPQHF
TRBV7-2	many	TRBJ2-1	CASSPHSNEQFF
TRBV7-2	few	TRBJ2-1	CASSLVGTGSYNEQFF
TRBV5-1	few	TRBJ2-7	CASSLGLEKEQYF
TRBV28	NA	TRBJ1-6	CASSGASTYNSPLHF
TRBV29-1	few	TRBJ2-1	CSVERAYNEQFF
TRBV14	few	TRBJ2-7	CASSLRTGAYEQYF
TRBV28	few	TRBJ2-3	CASSLAQPSTDTQYF
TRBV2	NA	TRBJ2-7	CASNRGSYEQYF
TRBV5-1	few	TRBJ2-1	CASGAGGHYNEQFF
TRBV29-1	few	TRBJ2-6	CSVERRNTKAWTGDRFGANVLTF
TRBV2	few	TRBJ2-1	CASSERRGLAGGYEQFF
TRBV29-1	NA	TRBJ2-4	CSVMGLLAKNIQYF
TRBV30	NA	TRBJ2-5	CAWSVPPETQYF
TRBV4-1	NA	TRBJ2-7	CASSQEGFGYEQYF
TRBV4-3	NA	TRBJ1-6	CASSHPGEGPHNSPLHF
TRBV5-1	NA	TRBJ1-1	CASSQGQSTEAFF
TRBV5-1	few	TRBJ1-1	CASSLDRPSEAFF
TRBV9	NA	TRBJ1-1	CASSASSGVTEAFF
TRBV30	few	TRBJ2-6	CAWSNRGGANVLTF
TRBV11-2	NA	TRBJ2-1	CASSLEGGEQFF
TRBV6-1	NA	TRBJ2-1	CASTRTMGTLAEQFF
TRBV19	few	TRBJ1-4	CASTTGNEKLFF
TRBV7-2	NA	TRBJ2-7	CASSKAGTFEQYF
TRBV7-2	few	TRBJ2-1	CASSLEIYEQFF
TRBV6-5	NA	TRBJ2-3	CASSLTSGLTDTQYF
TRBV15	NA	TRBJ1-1	CATSRLRDSVGTEAFF
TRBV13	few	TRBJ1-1	CASNLQGPRAEAFF
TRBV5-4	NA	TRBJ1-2	CASSFIPGQAIVGYTF
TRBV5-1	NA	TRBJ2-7	CASSLAASGRAAYEQYF
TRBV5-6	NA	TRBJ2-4	CASSSRPQAKNIQYF
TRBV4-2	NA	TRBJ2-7	CASSQAPGQGRYEQYF
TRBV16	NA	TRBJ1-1	CASSQLGDRAEAFF
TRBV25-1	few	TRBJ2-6	CASSGRQRPSGANVLTF
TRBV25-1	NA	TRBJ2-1	CASSGAGTEQFF
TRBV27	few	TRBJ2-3	CASSLGANSPSTDTQYF
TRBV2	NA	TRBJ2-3	CASSEGGGRADTQYF